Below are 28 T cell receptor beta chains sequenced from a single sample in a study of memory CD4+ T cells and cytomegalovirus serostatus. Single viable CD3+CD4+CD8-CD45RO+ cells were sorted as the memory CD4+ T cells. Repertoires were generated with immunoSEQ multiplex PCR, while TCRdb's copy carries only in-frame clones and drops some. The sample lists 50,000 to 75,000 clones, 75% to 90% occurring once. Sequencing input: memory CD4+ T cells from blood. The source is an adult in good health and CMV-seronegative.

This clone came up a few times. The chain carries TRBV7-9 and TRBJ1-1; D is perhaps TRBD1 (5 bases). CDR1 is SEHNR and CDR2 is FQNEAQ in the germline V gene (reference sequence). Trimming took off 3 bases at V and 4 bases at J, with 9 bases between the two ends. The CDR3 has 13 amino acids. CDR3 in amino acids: CASSFEQVTEAFF. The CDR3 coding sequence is TGTGCCAGCAGCTTCGAACAGGTCACTGAAGCTTTCTTT.

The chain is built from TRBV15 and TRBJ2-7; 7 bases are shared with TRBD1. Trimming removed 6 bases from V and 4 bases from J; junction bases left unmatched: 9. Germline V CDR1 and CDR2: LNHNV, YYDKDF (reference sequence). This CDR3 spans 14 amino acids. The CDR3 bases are TGTGCCACCAGGGGTCCCGGGACAGAATACGAGCAGTACTTC. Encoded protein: CATRGPGTEYEQYF.

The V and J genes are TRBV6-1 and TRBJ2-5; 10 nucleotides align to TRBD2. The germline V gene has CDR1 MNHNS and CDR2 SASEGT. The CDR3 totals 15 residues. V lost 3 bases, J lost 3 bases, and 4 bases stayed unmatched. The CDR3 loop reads CASSDSLAGEETQYF. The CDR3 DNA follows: TGTGCCAGCAGTGATTCGCTAGCGGGAGAAGAGACCCAGTACTTC.

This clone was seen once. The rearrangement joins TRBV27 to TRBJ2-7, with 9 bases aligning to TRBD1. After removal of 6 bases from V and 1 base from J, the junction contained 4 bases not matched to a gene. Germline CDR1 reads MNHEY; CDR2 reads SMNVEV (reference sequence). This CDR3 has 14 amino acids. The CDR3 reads CASRRGTGSYEQYF. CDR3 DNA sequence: TGTGCCAGCAGGAGAGGGACAGGGTCCTACGAGCAGTACTTC.

CDR3 region: CSARQGNTEAFF. The CDR3 region has the DNA TGCAGCGCCCGACAGGGGAACACTGAAGCTTTCTTT. V usage is TRBV29-1 and J usage is TRBJ1-1; 7 bases fit TRBD1. The CDR3 totals 12 residues. The V gene's germline CDR1 is SQVTM and CDR2 ANQGSEA. Trimming removed 7 bases from V and 1 base from J; junction bases left unmatched: 3.

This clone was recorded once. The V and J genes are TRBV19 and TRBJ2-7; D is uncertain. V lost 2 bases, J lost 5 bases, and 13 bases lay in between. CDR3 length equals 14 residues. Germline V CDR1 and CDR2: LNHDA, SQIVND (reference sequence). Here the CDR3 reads CASSIQPFGNEQYF. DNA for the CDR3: TGTGCCAGTAGTATACAGCCCTTTGGGAACGAGCAGTACTTC.

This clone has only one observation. The DNA for the CDR3 is TGTGCCAGCAGTCCCCGGGGACAGGGGATCTATGGCTACACCTTC. Translated: CASSPRGQGIYGYTF. This chain uses TRBV6-5 with TRBJ1-2; TRBD1 matches 10 bases. CDR3 length: 15 residues. Germline CDR1 reads MNHEY; CDR2 reads SVGAGI. Trimming took 5 bases from V and 4 from J; bases not matched to a gene: 7.

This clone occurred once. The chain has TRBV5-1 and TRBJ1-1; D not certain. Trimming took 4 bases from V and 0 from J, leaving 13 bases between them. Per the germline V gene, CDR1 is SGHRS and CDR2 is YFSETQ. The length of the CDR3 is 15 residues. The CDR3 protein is CASSGSVHMNTEAFF. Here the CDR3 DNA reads TGCGCCAGCAGCGGCAGTGTACACATGAACACTGAAGCTTTCTTT.

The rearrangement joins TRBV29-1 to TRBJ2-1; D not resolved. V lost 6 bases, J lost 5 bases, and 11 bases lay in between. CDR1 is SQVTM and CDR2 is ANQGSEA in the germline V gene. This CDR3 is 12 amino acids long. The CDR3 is CSVDVNHNEQFF. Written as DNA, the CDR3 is TGCAGCGTCGACGTGAACCACAATGAGCAGTTCTTC.

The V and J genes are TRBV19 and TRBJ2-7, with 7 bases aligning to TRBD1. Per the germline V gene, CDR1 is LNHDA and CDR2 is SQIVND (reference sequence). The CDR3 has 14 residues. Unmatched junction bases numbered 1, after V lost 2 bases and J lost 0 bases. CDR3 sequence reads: CASSIRDSSYEQYF. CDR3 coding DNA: TGTGCCAGTAGTATAAGGGACAGCTCCTACGAGCAGTACTTC.

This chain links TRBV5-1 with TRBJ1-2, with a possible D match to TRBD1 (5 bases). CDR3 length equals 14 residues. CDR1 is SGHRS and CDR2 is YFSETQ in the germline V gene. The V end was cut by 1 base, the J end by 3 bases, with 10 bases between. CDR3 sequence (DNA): TGCGCCAGCAGCTTGTTGGGGGAAGACTATGGCTACACCTTC. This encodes CASSLLGEDYGYTF.

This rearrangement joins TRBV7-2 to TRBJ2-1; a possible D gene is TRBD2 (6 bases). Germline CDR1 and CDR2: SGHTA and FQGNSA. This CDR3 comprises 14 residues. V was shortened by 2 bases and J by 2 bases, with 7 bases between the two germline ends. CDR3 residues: CASSLRRAYNEQFF. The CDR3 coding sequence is TGTGCCAGCAGCTTAAGGAGGGCCTACAATGAGCAGTTCTTC.

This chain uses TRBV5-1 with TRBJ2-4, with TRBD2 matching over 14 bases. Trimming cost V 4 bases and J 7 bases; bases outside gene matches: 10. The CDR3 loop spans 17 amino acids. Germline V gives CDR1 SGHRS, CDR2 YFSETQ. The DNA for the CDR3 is TGCGCCAGCAGCCTGCTGACTAGCGGGAGGGCCGGGAACATTCAGTACTTC. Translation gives CASSLLTSGRAGNIQYF.

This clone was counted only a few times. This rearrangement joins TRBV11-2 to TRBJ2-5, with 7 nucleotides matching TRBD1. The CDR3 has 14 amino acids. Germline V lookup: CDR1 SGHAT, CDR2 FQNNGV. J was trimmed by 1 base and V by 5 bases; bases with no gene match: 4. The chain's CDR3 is CASSGDSGQETQYF. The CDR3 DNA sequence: TGTGCCAGCAGCGGGGACAGCGGCCAAGAGACCCAGTACTTC.

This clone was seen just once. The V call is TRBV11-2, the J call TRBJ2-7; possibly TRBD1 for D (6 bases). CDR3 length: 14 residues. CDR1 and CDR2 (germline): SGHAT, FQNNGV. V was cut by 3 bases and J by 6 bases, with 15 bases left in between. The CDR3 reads CASSFRPQGSEQYF. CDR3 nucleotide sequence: TGTGCCAGCAGCTTCCGACCCCAGGGGTCCGAGCAGTACTTC.

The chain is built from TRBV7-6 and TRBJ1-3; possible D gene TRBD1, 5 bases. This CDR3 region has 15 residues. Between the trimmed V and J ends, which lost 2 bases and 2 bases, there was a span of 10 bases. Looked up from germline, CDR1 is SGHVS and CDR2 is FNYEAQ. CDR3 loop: CASSLPAGAGNTIYF. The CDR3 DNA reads TGTGCCAGCAGCTTACCTGCGGGGGCTGGAAACACCATATATTTT.

This chain's CDR3 is CASSLQSRQGQGEQFF. The DNA for the CDR3 is TGTGCCAGCAGTTTACAATCTCGGCAGGGCCAGGGGGAGCAGTTCTTC. The chain joins TRBV27 to TRBJ2-1, with D tentatively TRBD1 (6 bases). CDR3 length: 16 amino acids. The V gene's germline CDR1 is MNHEY and CDR2 SMNVEV (reference sequence). V was clipped by 2 bases and J by 10 bases, with 21 bases between them.

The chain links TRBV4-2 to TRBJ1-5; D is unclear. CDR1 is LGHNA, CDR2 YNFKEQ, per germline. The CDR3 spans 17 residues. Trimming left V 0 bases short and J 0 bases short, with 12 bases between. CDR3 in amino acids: CASSQDLGRISNQPQHF. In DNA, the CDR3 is TGTGCCAGCAGCCAAGATCTCGGACGGATTAGCAATCAGCCCCAGCATTTT.

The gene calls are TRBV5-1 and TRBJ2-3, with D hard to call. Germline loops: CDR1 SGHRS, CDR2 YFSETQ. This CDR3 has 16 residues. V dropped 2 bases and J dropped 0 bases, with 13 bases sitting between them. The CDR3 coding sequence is TGCGCCAGCAGCTTCAATTCAATGGCTAGCACAGATACGCAGTATTTT. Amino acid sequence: CASSFNSMASTDTQYF.

This CDR3 is CASVLKGQGVTGELFF. DNA of the CDR3: TGTGCCAGCGTCTTGAAGGGACAGGGCGTTACCGGGGAGCTGTTTTTT. V and J are TRBV5-6 and TRBJ2-2, with 9 bases fitting TRBD1. CDR1 is SGHDT, CDR2 YYEEEE, per germline. This CDR3 has 16 residues. The J segment lost 5 bases and the V segment lost 7 bases, leaving 12 bases of the junction unmatched. Based on the CDR3 plus reference TRBV5-6 and TRBJ2-2, the full variable domain is DAGVTQSPTHLIKTRGQQVTLRCSPKSGHDTVSWYQQALGQGPQFIFQYYEEEERQRGNFPDRFSGHQFPNYSSELNVNALLLGDSALYLCASVLKGQGVTGELFFGEGSRLTVL.

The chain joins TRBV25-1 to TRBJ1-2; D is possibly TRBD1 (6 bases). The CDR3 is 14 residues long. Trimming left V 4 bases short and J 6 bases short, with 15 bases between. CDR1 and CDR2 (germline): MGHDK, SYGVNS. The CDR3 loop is CASSALQGIDGYTF. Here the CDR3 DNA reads TGTGCCAGCAGTGCCCTCCAGGGGATTGATGGCTACACCTTC.

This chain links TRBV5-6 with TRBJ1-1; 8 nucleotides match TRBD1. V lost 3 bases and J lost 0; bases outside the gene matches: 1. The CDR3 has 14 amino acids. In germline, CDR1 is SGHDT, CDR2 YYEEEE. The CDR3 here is CASSSGQVNTEAFF. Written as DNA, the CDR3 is TGTGCCAGCAGCTCGGGACAGGTGAACACTGAAGCTTTCTTT.

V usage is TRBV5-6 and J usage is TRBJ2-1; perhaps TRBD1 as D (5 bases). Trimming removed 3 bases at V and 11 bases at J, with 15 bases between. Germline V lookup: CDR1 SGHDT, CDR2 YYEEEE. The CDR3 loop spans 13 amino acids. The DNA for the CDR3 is TGTGCCAGCAGCTCTTTGGGGCCTTCTAAGCAGTTCTTC. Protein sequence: CASSSLGPSKQFF.

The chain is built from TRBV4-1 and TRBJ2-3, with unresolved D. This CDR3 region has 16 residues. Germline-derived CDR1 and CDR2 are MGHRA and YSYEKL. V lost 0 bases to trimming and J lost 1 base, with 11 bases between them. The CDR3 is CASSQDIMTGTDTQYF. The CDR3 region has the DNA TGCGCCAGCAGCCAAGATATAATGACTGGCACAGATACGCAGTATTTT.

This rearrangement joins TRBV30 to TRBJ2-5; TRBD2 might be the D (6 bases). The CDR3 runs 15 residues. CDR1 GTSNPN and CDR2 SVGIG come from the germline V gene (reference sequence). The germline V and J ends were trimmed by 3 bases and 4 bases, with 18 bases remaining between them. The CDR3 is CAWSSPPEGIETQYF. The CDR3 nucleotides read TGTGCCTGGAGCTCCCCCCCGGAGGGGATAGAGACCCAGTACTTC.

This CDR3 is CASSLGPPGTSGNREQYF. CDR3 DNA sequence: TGTGCCAGCAGCTTAGGCCCCCCGGGGACTAGCGGGAATCGGGAGCAGTACTTC. The genes are TRBV7-6 and TRBJ2-7; TRBD2 matches at 13 bases. After removal of 1 base from V and 7 bases from J, the junction contained 13 bases not matched to a gene. CDR3 length: 18 amino acids. Germline assignment: CDR1 SGHVS and CDR2 FNYEAQ.

The CDR3 here is CASTPGTEAFF. CDR3 DNA sequence: TGTGCCAGCACCCCGGGCACTGAAGCTTTCTTT. The V and J genes are TRBV11-2 and TRBJ1-1; D is ambiguous. Trimming pared 7 bases from V and 4 bases from J, leaving 7 bases between. Per the germline V gene, CDR1 is SGHAT and CDR2 is FQNNGV. The CDR3 covers 11 residues.

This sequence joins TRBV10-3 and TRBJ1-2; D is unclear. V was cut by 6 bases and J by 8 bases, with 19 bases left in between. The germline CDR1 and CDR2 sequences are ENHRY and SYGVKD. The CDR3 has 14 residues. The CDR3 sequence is CAIRDPSGRAGYTF. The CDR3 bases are TGTGCCATCAGGGACCCCTCGGGCCGGGCGGGCTACACCTTC.